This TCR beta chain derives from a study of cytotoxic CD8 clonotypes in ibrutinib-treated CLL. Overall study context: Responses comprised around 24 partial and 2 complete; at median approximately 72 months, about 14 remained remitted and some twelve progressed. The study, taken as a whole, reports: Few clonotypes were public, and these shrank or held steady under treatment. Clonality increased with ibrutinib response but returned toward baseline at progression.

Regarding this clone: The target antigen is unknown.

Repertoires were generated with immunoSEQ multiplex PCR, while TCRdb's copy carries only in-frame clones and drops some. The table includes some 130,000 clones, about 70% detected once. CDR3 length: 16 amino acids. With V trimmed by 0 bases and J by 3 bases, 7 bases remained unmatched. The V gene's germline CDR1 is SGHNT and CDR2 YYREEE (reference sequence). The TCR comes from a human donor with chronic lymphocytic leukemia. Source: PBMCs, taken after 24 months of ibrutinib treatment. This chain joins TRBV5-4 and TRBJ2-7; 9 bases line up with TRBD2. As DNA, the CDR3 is TGTGCCAGCAGCTTGGTTCAAGCGGGGGGATACTACGAGCAGTACTTC. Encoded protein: CASSLVQAGGYYEQYF.